Listed here are 21 T cell receptor beta chains from one sample, sequenced in a study of T cell changes during pregnancy in multiple sclerosis. Clones were read by immunoSEQ multiplex PCR, and TCRdb kept only the in-frame ones, dropping some. The data contain tens of thousands of clones, 90% to 95% of them singletons. The source was CD4+ T cells from peripheral blood mononuclear cells, collected in the second trimester of pregnancy. Receptor source: a female donor with multiple sclerosis, enrolled in a pregnancy study.

The chain has TRBV16 and TRBJ1-6; 7 nucleotides align to TRBD1. The germline V gene has CDR1 KGHSY and CDR2 FQNENV. There are 15 residues in the CDR3. Unmatched junction bases numbered 10, after V lost 4 bases and J lost 10 bases. CDR3 coding DNA: TGTGCCAGCAGCCTCACGACAGGGAGAGAATCACCCCTCCACTTT. Translation gives CASSLTTGRESPLHF.

This clone was found once. The V call is TRBV6-6, the J call TRBJ2-1, with 11 bases fitting TRBD2. V shed 6 bases, J shed 7 bases, and the junction held 8 bases outside the gene matches. There are 15 residues in the CDR3. Germline assignment: CDR1 MNHNY and CDR2 SVGAGI (reference sequence). CDR3 protein: CASRATSGSKNEQFF. The CDR3 DNA follows: TGTGCCAGCAGGGCTACTAGCGGGAGCAAAAATGAGCAGTTCTTC.

This chain joins TRBV5-4 and TRBJ1-2; D is uncertain. The ends were cut back, 2 bases at V and 6 bases at J, with 11 bases in the middle. The CDR3 length is 13 residues. Per the germline V gene, CDR1 is SGHNT and CDR2 is YYREEE (reference sequence). In DNA, the CDR3 is TGTGCCAGCAGCTTATCTTCGGGGAATGGCTACACCTTC. Translating it yields CASSLSSGNGYTF. The full variable domain, with the rest looked up from reference TRBV5-4 and TRBJ1-2, is ETGVTQSPTHLIKTRGQQVTLRCSSQSGHNTVSWYQQALGQGPQFIFQYYREEENGRGNFPPRFSGLQFPNYSSELNVNALELDDSALYLCASSLSSGNGYTFGSGTRLTVV.

The chain employs TRBV2 and TRBJ2-5; 7 nucleotides align to TRBD2. The V gene end was trimmed by 5 bases and the J gene end by 5 bases; junction bases not matched to a gene: 8. This CDR3 region has 14 residues. Germline V lookup: CDR1 SNHLY, CDR2 FYNNEI. The CDR3 bases are TGTGCCAGCAGTTCCATGACTAGCTTGGAGACCCAGTACTTC. Translated, it gives CASSSMTSLETQYF.

CDR3 sequence: CASSPEMRAEAFF. CDR3 DNA: TGTGCCAGCTCACCGGAGATGAGGGCTGAAGCTTTCTTT. The chain recombines TRBV18 with TRBJ1-1; D is uncertain. The length of the CDR3 is 13 residues. Germline values: CDR1 KGHSH, CDR2 LQKENI. V was cut by 3 bases and J by 6 bases, with 11 bases left in between.

This clone has just one count. The V call is TRBV9, the J call TRBJ2-1, with TRBD2 identical over 8 bases. V gave up 2 bases and J gave up 6 bases; unmatched junction bases: 7. The CDR3 is made up of 15 amino acids. The germline V gene encodes CDR1 SGDLS and CDR2 YYNGEE. This CDR3 reads CASSVGGGTSNEQFF. In nucleotides, the CDR3 is TGTGCCAGCAGCGTGGGCGGAGGGACTAGCAATGAGCAGTTCTTC.

The J gene is TRBJ1-1, the V gene TRBV6-1, with D possibly matching TRBD1 (5 bases). The germline CDR1 and CDR2 sequences are MNHNS and SASEGT. V dropped 9 bases and J dropped 1 base, with 12 bases sitting between them. The CDR3 totals 13 residues. CDR3 sequence (DNA): TGTGCCAGTACGAATGGACAGAACACTGAAGCTTTCTTT. Its protein product is CASTNGQNTEAFF.

This chain uses TRBV7-2 with TRBJ1-6; no firm D call. Germline V gives CDR1 SGHTA, CDR2 FQGNSA. CDR3 length: 14 amino acids. Trimming took 8 bases from V and 9 from J, leaving 17 bases between them. Here the CDR3 reads CASGRQVVVSPLHF. The CDR3 DNA sequence: TGTGCCAGCGGGAGGCAGGTCGTTGTTTCACCCCTCCACTTT. Supplemented by reference TRBV7-2 and TRBJ1-6, the full variable domain reads GAGVSQSPSNKVTEKGKDVELRCDPISGHTALYWYRQSLGQGLEFLIYFQGNSAPDKSGLPSDRFSAERTGGSVSTLTIQRTQQEDSAVYLCASGRQVVVSPLHFGNGTRLTVT.

The chain couples TRBV5-1 to TRBJ1-2; D unclear. CDR1 is SGHRS, CDR2 YFSETQ, per germline. The ends were cut back, 5 bases at V and 6 bases at J, with 14 bases in the middle. This CDR3 comprises 13 residues. CDR3 bases: TGCGCCAGCAGTTTAGGGCGGGTGGATGGCTACACCTTC. Protein product: CASSLGRVDGYTF.

The chain has TRBV5-4 and TRBJ1-1, with a possible D match to TRBD1 (6 bases). Per the germline V gene, CDR1 is SGHNT and CDR2 is YYREEE (reference sequence). V gave up 4 bases and J gave up 5 bases, with 18 bases separating them. CDR3 length: 15 amino acids. CDR3 in amino acids: CASSPGGGADTEAFF. CDR3 sequence (DNA): TGTGCCAGCAGCCCCGGTGGGGGGGCGGATACTGAAGCTTTCTTT.

This clone showed up just once. In nucleotides, the CDR3 is TGTGCCAGCAGTTTGCCGGGACTGCTACTCAATCAGCCCCAGCATTTT. Translated: CASSLPGLLLNQPQHF. The V gene is TRBV6-5, the J gene TRBJ1-5; D possibly corresponds to TRBD1 (5 bases). Germline V gene data show CDR1 as MNHEY and CDR2 as SVGAGI. V dropped 4 bases and J dropped 3 bases, with 16 bases sitting between them. The CDR3 runs 16 residues.

This clone came up once. CDR3 protein: CASRDGSSYEQYF. As DNA, the CDR3 is TGTGCCAGTAGGGACGGGAGCTCCTACGAGCAGTACTTC. The chain couples TRBV19 to TRBJ2-7, with a tentative D call TRBD2 (6 bases). The CDR3 is made up of 13 amino acids. Germline V gene lookup returns CDR1 LNHDA and CDR2 SQIVND (reference sequence). The V and J ends lost 6 bases and 0 bases respectively, with 9 bases between them.

CDR3 in amino acids: CASSETTGALNTEAFF. In DNA, the CDR3 is TGTGCCAGCAGCGAAACTACAGGGGCCTTGAACACTGAAGCTTTCTTT. This chain joins TRBV9 and TRBJ1-1, with 7 bases aligning to TRBD1. Germline assignment: CDR1 SGDLS and CDR2 YYNGEE. After removal of 3 bases from V and 0 bases from J, the junction contained 8 bases not matched to a gene. The CDR3 contains 16 residues.

The gene calls are TRBV7-3 and TRBJ2-6, with 7 bases lining up with TRBD2. The V gene end was trimmed by 6 bases and the J gene end by 0 bases; junction bases not matched to a gene: 2. Germline CDR1 and CDR2: SGHTA and FQGTGA. The CDR3 runs to 15 residues. The CDR3 DNA follows: TGTGCCAGCAGGCGCGGGGGCTCTGGGGCCAACGTCCTGACTTTC. Protein sequence: CASRRGGSGANVLTF.

This chain connects TRBV10-3 to TRBJ1-1; 7 bases agree with TRBD1. The CDR3 consists of 16 residues. Germline V gene sequence: CDR1 ENHRY, CDR2 SYGVKD. Losses at the gene ends were 4 bases for V and 1 base for J; bases not matched to a gene: 9. The CDR3 DNA reads as TGTGCCATCAGTGGGACAGGTATAGGAGGGAACACTGAAGCTTTCTTT. It codes for CAISGTGIGGNTEAFF.

Only a few counts were recorded for this clone. V gene TRBV10-3 combines with J gene TRBJ1-4; possibly TRBD1 for D (5 bases). Trimming pared 3 bases from V and 0 bases from J, leaving 11 bases between. Germline CDR1 is ENHRY and CDR2 is SYGVKD. The CDR3 length is 16 residues. Here the CDR3 DNA reads TGTGCCATCAGTGACACGGACATTGCAACTAATGAAAAACTGTTTTTT. Translating gives CAISDTDIATNEKLFF.

The gene calls are TRBV9 and TRBJ1-1; D uncertain. V shed 0 bases and J shed 8 bases, with 17 bases lying between them. The CDR3 extends over 15 amino acids. Looked up from germline, CDR1 is SGDLS and CDR2 is YYNGEE. CDR3 loop: CASSVGRDRSPEAFF. Here the CDR3 DNA reads TGTGCCAGCAGCGTAGGGAGGGATCGGTCACCCGAAGCTTTCTTT.

The J gene is TRBJ2-7, the V gene TRBV5-4; tentative D call: TRBD1 (6 bases). Trimming removed 4 bases from V and 3 bases from J, with 20 bases in between. This CDR3 has 16 residues. Looked up from germline, CDR1 is SGHNT and CDR2 is YYREEE (reference sequence). For the CDR3, the DNA is TGTGCCAGCAGCAAACCTTCGACAGGTTCGAGCTACGAGCAGTACTTC. Its translation: CASSKPSTGSSYEQYF.

J is TRBJ1-1 and V is TRBV28, with TRBD1 as a possible D gene (5 bases). The V and J ends lost 6 bases and 0 bases respectively, with 14 bases between them. CDR1 is MDHEN, CDR2 SYDVKM, per germline. The CDR3 extends over 15 amino acids. Here the CDR3 reads CASSRTTTVNTEAFF. CDR3 coding DNA: TGTGCCAGCAGCCGGACGACGACAGTGAACACTGAAGCTTTCTTT.

Here the CDR3 DNA reads TGCAGTCCCAAGGGCGGGGGGAAAGCTTTCTTT. Residues: CSPKGGGKAFF. The chain combines TRBV20-1 with TRBJ1-1; weak D call: TRBD1 (5 bases). Germline V gives CDR1 DFQATT, CDR2 SNEGSKA (reference sequence). This CDR3 contains 11 residues. Trimming took 8 bases from V and 9 from J, leaving 16 bases between them.

This chain links TRBV7-3 with TRBJ2-5; 15 nucleotides line up with TRBD2. The germline gives CDR1 SGHTA, CDR2 FQGTGA. This CDR3 has 18 amino acids. The V segment lost 2 bases and the J segment 2 bases; nucleotides outside the gene matches: 6. The CDR3 region has the DNA TGTGCCAGCAGCTTAGGACTAGCGGGGGGGCCGGGGCAAGAGACCCAGTACTTC. It is translated as CASSLGLAGGPGQETQYF.